What follows describes a single T cell receptor beta chain. Antigen: not known. Germline loops: CDR1 SGHRS, CDR2 YFSETQ. The CDR3 is made up of 15 amino acids. V gave up 4 bases and J gave up 6 bases; unmatched junction bases: 9. The sample belongs to a study of shared clonotypes between healthy human individuals. Study-wide findings and caveats: Memory subsets generally showed smaller estimated richness than naive subsets did. Deeper or shallower sequencing was expected to change how clonotypes are shared among donors.

Every subset's genomic DNA went evenly onto several immunoSEQ plates. Original processing methods: ImmunoSEQ sequences covered only the junction and lacked quality scores; filtering therefore differed. This table comes from immunoSEQ multiplex PCR, and its TCRdb copy is limited to in-frame clones, with some not included. That table gives V, J and clone size, and the DNA gave D and trimming. Altogether millions of clones are present, approximately 94% being singletons, with the ten largest covering roughly 1.7%. In the naive CD8 group, cells lacked CD45RO and were positively selected for CCR7, so terminally differentiated effector memory CD45RA+ cells were left out.

Sample: naive CD8+ T cells from PBMCs. This TCR came from a man younger than 30 in good health. Some clones in this sample may be carry-over from other donors' samples. The chain combines TRBV5-1 with TRBJ2-1; 8 nucleotides match TRBD2. The CDR3 reads CASSPLAGGLNEQFF. In nucleotides, the CDR3 is TGCGCCAGCAGCCCATTGGCGGGAGGTCTCAATGAGCAGTTCTTC.